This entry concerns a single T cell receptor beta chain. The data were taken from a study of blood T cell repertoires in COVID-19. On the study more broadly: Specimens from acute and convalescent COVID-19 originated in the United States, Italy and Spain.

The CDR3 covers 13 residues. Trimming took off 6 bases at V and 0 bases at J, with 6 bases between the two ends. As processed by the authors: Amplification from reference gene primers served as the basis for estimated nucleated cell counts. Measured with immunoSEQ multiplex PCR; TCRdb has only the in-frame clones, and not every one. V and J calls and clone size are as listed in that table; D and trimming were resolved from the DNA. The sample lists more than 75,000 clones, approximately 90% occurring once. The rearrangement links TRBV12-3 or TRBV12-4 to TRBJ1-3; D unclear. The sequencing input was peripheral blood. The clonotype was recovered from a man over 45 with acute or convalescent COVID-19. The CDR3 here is CASRKSSGNTIYF. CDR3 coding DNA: TGTGCCAGCAGAAAGAGCTCTGGAAACACCATATATTTT.